This entry is about one TCR beta chain. What it recognizes is unknown. The data belong to a study of CD8 T cells in ankylosing spondylitis. Study-level findings and limits: Researchers report that disease-linked clones proved CD8+ and relatively rare in peripheral blood. Previous work reported some of these motif variants in the synovial fluid and blood of reactive arthritis.

Germline CDR1 and CDR2: MNHEY and SVGEGT. Trimming took 5 bases from V and 5 from J, leaving 18 bases between them. The CDR3 totals 15 residues. TCRdb re-called the 5' RACE reads through MiXCR, storing one row per CDR3 protein. The table shows 150,000 to 200,000 distinct CDR3 sequences, with more than 9% occurring only once. The sequence was obtained from a male donor with ankylosing spondylitis or in good health (not recorded which). This chain connects TRBV6-2 or TRBV6-3 to TRBJ1-1; no definite D call. The sample was blood, either unsorted or a sorted T cell fraction (not recorded which). The CDR3 here is CASSTYTYPGTEAFF. The CDR3 DNA sequence: TGTGCCAGCAGTACTTACACCTACCCGGGGACTGAAGCTTTCTTT.